Presented here are 8 T cell receptor beta chains from one specimen sequenced in a study of OX40 agonist ivuxolimab in advanced cancers. Method: immunoSEQ multiplex PCR; TCRdb's copy keeps in-frame clones and lacks some. The sample records around 18,000 clones, 70% to 90% being singletons. The sequencing here drew on CD4+ or CD8+ T cells sorted from blood, taken in a trial of the OX40 agonist ivuxolimab. These receptors all come from an adult with an advanced solid tumor such as melanoma, head and neck, liver or kidney cancer.

This chain joins TRBV29-1 and TRBJ2-1, with 8 nucleotides matching TRBD2. Germline V lookup: CDR1 SQVTM, CDR2 ANQGSEA. Unmatched junction bases numbered 18, after V lost 7 bases and J lost 10 bases. CDR3 length: 15 amino acids. The CDR3 is CSAHSGTTPFLEQFF. The CDR3 DNA follows: TGCAGCGCACATAGCGGGACGACCCCTTTTTTAGAGCAGTTCTTC.

The rearrangement joins TRBV6-5 to TRBJ2-1, with a weak D call TRBD2 (7 bases). The germline V gene has CDR1 MNHEY and CDR2 SVGAGI. The CDR3 is made up of 15 amino acids. V was clipped by 6 bases and J by 2 bases, with 14 bases between them. The CDR3 is CASSKRGGPYNEQFF. The CDR3, as DNA: TGTGCCAGCAGCAAGAGGGGGGGCCCCTACAATGAGCAGTTCTTC.

This clone was detected only once. This rearrangement joins TRBV6-9 to TRBJ2-2; tentatively, D is TRBD2 (5 bases). CDR3 length: 15 amino acids. V was pared by 5 bases and J by 3 bases, with 13 bases between. CDR1 is MNHGY, CDR2 SVAAGI, per germline. The CDR3 here is CASSNPGRDTGELFF. The CDR3 nucleotides read TGTGCCAGCAGTAACCCGGGGAGAGACACCGGGGAGCTGTTTTTT.

Concerning this clone: At the DNA level, this CDR3 is encoded by other sequences in the same sample as well. This sequence joins TRBV7-2 and TRBJ1-2; D is possibly TRBD1 (6 bases). The CDR3 is 15 amino acids. The germline V and J ends were trimmed by 5 bases and 8 bases, with 21 bases remaining between them. Germline V gene lookup returns CDR1 SGHTA and CDR2 FQGNSA. In DNA form, the CDR3 reads TGTGCCAGCAGCCCTACTTGGCCGGGGGGGCGGGGCTACACCTTC. It yields the protein CASSPTWPGGRGYTF.

The CDR3 nucleotides read TGTGCCAGCAGTGAGAAAGGTGAGGACTACCTAAGCACAGATACGCAGTATTTT. Translating gives CASSEKGEDYLSTDTQYF. This chain links TRBV6-4 with TRBJ2-3; possible D gene TRBD2, 6 bases. The V gene lost 3 bases and the J gene lost 0 bases, with 19 bases spanning the gap. The germline V gene encodes CDR1 MRHNA and CDR2 SNTAGT. The CDR3 has 18 residues.

The chain carries TRBV2 and TRBJ1-4; a weak D match, TRBD1 (6 bases). The CDR3 is made up of 17 amino acids. Germline CDR1 and CDR2: SNHLY and FYNNEI. Trimming took 4 bases from V and 0 from J, leaving 15 bases between them. Written as DNA, the CDR3 is TGTGCCAGCAGTGTCCAGGGGAGCCGTGCAACTAATGAAAAACTGTTTTTT. Residues: CASSVQGSRATNEKLFF.

V is TRBV28 and J is TRBJ2-7; TRBD1 is a possible D gene (5 bases). Germline values: CDR1 MDHEN, CDR2 SYDVKM. This CDR3 has 13 amino acids. V was cut by 5 bases and J by 6 bases, with 14 bases left in between. The CDR3 loop reads CASSLMPGREQYF. CDR3 sequence (DNA): TGTGCCAGCAGTCTAATGCCAGGGCGCGAGCAGTACTTC.

The V and J genes are TRBV11-3 and TRBJ2-1; tentative D call: TRBD2 (5 bases). The CDR3 is 13 amino acids. Germline V gene sequence: CDR1 SGHNT, CDR2 YENEEA. Trimming removed 5 bases at V and 9 bases at J, with 14 bases between. CDR3 sequence: CASSNGELGEQFF. CDR3 nucleotide sequence: TGTGCCAGCAGCAACGGGGAGTTAGGTGAGCAGTTCTTC.